A selection of T cell receptor beta chains follows, all from one sample in a study of glioma-infiltrating T cells after dendritic cell vaccination. Clones were sequenced by immunoSEQ multiplex PCR, and TCRdb holds only the in-frame ones, with some missing. Here the sample spans about 87,000 clones, 75% to 90% being singletons. Material: blood, obtained after dendritic cell vaccination. Every receptor here comes from a human donor with glioblastoma. CDR3s include the opening cysteine and the closing phenylalanine or tryptophan. The D gene is left open where the match is weak. Size is omitted from some rows. Given values are once, few, many or a class for expanded clones.

abundance	v_gene	d_gene	j_gene	CDR3aa	CDR3nt
.	TRBV19	.	TRBJ2-2	CASSIRGGSTGELFF	TGTGCCAGTAGTATCAGGGGTGGTAGCACCGGGGAGCTGTTTTTT
.	TRBV2	TRBD1	TRBJ2-1	CASNRQGRVNEQFF	TGTGCCAGCAACCGACAGGGGCGAGTAAATGAGCAGTTCTTC
once	TRBV10-3	.	TRBJ2-5	CAISESPQWQGKGETQYF	TGTGCCATCAGTGAGTCCCCCCAGTGGCAGGGAAAGGGGGAGACCCAGTACTTC
.	TRBV19	TRBD1	TRBJ1-3	CASSSGTGTGNTIYF	TGTGCCAGTAGTTCTGGGACAGGGACAGGAAACACCATATATTTT
.	TRBV10-3	TRBD1	TRBJ2-2	CAISEVGQQITGELFF	TGTGCCATCAGTGAGGTGGGACAGCAAATCACCGGGGAGCTGTTTTTT
.	TRBV19	.	TRBJ2-3	CASSIDLGDTSTDTQYF	TGTGCCAGTAGTATAGATCTGGGGGACACTAGCACAGATACGCAGTATTTT
few	TRBV27	TRBD1	TRBJ2-5	CASSSHRITGEETQYF	TGTGCCAGCAGCTCACACCGGATTACAGGGGAAGAGACCCAGTACTTC
.	TRBV15	.	TRBJ1-2	CATSRAKSGYGYTF	TGTGCCACTAGCAGAGCTAAGTCAGGGTATGGCTACACCTTC
.	TRBV5-1	.	TRBJ2-7	CASSSGLDPYEQYF	TGCGCCAGCAGCTCGGGACTGGATCCCTACGAGCAGTACTTC
.	TRBV18	.	TRBJ1-6	CASSPPMGARGYNSPLHF	TGTGCCAGCTCACCACCTATGGGGGCTCGGGGATATAATTCACCCCTCCACTTT
.	TRBV19	.	TRBJ1-4	CASSIGSNEKLFF	TGTGCCAGTAGTATTGGCAGTAATGAAAAACTGTTTTTT
.	TRBV7-9	.	TRBJ1-2	CASSLTTGYGYTF	TGTGCCAGCAGCTTAACGACGGGCTATGGCTACACCTTC
.	TRBV2	.	TRBJ1-2	CASSGGDGYTF	TGTGCCAGCAGTGGGGGGGATGGCTACACCTTC
few	TRBV19	TRBD1	TRBJ1-6	CATTTGALLNSPLHF	TGTGCCACAACGACAGGGGCGCTGTTAAATTCACCCCTCCACTTT
.	TRBV13	.	TRBJ1-3	CASSFGRVSGNTIYF	TGTGCCAGCAGCTTCGGCAGGGTTTCTGGAAACACCATATATTTT
.	TRBV2	TRBD2	TRBJ2-1	CASSEEASGGYNEQFF	TGTGCCAGCAGTGAAGAAGCTAGCGGGGGTTACAATGAGCAGTTCTTC